This T cell receptor (beta chain) was recovered during a study of T cells after yellow fever vaccination (dated by TCRdb to between 2019 and 2020). Context from the whole study: Libraries from fractions with low cell numbers were prepared with the SMART-Seq v4 Ultra Low Input RNA kit. Bulk TCR alpha and beta repertoires were sequenced longitudinally to track T-cell clones before and after primary and booster YFV17D yellow fever vaccination. Two healthy male donors made up the cohort, one aged 18 to 29 years and the other aged 30 to 40 years. Blood was collected at multiple timepoints before and after primary and secondary immunization, and bulk PBMC replicates and cell subsets were isolated.

V is cut by 2 bases and J by 10 bases, and the space between the germline ends is 9 bases. The germline V gene specifies MNHEY as CDR1 and SVGAGI as CDR2. The CDR3, cysteine through phenylalanine, is 12 amino acids long. Solely the CDR3 DNA is kept, with 36 bases framed from the first base. Paper-wide results and their limitations: Compared with the primary T-cell response, the secondary T-cell response was weaker but faster, peaking on day 5 rather than day 15. Computational filtering was needed because FACS-sorted repertoires could contain abundant contaminating clonotypes from the bulk population. A small share of clonotypes was detected in both CD4 and CD8 compartments, with the overlap likely arising from convergent recombination. Because the study included only two donors, the extent to which the findings can be generalized is limited. Most clones expanded after primary vaccination (around 96% of CD4 and about 85% of CD8) were re-detected after the booster, suggesting that broad memory maintenance occurred.

This clonotype was recorded many times. Its antigen specificity is not known. No much larger clone is present one base from it, and per-base qualities are unavailable. The label giving this sample's treatment or condition can be read as: live attenuated yellow fever vaccine strain. PBMCs were isolated from peripheral blood using a standard Ficoll-Paque protocol. Dynabeads CD4 and CD8 positive selection kits were used to isolate the CD4 and CD8 T-cell fractions. RNA was extracted with TriZol from bulk PBMCs, CD4 and CD8 fractions, and dextramer-positive and dextramer-negative fractions. TCR cDNA was synthesized by 5'RACE template switching, through which a universal primer site and unique molecular identifiers were introduced. cDNA synthesis was primed from both the TCR alpha and TCR beta constant segments. Libraries were amplified in two PCR steps, with sample barcodes and sequencing adapters added in the second step. Sequencing of libraries was performed on Illumina HiSeq 2500 (2x100 bp) or NovaSeq (2x150 bp). Turning to the authors' computational methods: MIGEC handled demultiplexing of reads and collapsing into UMI consensus sequences, while MiXCR performed V(D)J alignment. Vaccine-responding clonotypes were identified with edgeR using replicate PBMC samples, with FDR below 0.01 and a log2 fold change above 5 up to day 15 being required. Bulk clonotypes were assigned CD4 or CD8 identity according to which sequenced CD4 or CD8 repertoire held them at higher abundance. The raw public reads went through TCRdb reprocessing: fastp at Q25, MiXCR clone calling, in-frame beta chains kept. Merged by CDR3 protein, the rows form single entries marked with the most common genes and DNA. TCRdb, rather than the study authors, made the V and J calls. The sample profile shows about 160,000 distinct CDR3 sequences; approximately 6.7% of them were found once. The leading ten clones occupy roughly 2.5% of the sample.

The sample was CD4+ T cells sorted from PBMCs, taken around 5 days after the first yellow fever vaccination. The chain couples TRBV6-5 to TRBJ2-1; the D segment cannot be called with confidence. This sequence originates from a man aged 18 to 29 who received the YFV17D yellow fever vaccine. The nucleotide sequence is given as TGTGCCAGCAGTTACGGCCTAGGGGAGCAGTTCTTC. This codes for CASSYGLGEQFF.